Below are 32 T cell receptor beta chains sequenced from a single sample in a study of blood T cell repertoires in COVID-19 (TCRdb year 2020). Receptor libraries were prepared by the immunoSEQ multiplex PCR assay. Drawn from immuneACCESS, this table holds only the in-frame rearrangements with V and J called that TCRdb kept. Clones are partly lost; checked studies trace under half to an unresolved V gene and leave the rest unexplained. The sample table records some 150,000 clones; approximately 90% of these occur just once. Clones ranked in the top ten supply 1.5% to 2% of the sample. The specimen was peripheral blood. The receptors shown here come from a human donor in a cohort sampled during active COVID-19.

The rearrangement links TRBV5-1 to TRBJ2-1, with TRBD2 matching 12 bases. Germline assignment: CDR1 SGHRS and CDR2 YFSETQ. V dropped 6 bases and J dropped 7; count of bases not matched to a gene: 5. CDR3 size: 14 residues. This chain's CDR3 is CASTPTSGGNEQFF. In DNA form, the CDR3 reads TGCGCCAGCACTCCGACTAGCGGGGGTAATGAGCAGTTCTTC.

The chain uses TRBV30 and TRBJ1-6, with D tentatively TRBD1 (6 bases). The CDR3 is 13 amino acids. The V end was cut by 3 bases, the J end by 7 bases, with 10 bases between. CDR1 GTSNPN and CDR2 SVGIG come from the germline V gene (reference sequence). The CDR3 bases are TGTGCCTGGAGGAGGACAGCAAATTCACCCCTCCACTTT. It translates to CAWRRTANSPLHF.

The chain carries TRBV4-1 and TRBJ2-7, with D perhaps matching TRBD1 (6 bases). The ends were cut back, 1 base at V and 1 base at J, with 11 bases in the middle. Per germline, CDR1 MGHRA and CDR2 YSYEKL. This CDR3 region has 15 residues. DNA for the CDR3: TGCGCCAGCAGCCAAGGCCCCACAGGGTCCTACGAGCAGTACTTC. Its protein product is CASSQGPTGSYEQYF.

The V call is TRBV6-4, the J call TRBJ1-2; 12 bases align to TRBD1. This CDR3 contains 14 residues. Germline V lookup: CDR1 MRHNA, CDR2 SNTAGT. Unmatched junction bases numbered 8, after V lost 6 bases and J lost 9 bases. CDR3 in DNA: TGTGCCAGCAGGGAAACCGGGACAGGGGGCCGCTACACCTTC. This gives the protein CASRETGTGGRYTF.

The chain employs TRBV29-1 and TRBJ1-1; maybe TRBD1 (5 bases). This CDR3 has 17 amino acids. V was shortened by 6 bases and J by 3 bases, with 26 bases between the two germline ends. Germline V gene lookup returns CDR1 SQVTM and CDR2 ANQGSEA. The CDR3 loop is CSVPPDAYRAGDTEAFF. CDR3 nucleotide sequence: TGCAGCGTCCCCCCCGACGCCTACCGAGCGGGGGACACTGAAGCTTTCTTT.

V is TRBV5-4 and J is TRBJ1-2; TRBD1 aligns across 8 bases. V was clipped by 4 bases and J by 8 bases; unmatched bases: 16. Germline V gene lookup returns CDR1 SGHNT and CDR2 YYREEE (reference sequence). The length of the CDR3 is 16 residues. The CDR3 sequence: CASSLGRQGQVEGYTF. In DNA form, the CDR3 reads TGTGCCAGCAGCCTGGGAAGACAGGGGCAGGTGGAAGGCTACACCTTC. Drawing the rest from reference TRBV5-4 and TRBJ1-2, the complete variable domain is ETGVTQSPTHLIKTRGQQVTLRCSSQSGHNTVSWYQQALGQGPQFIFQYYREEENGRGNFPPRFSGLQFPNYSSELNVNALELDDSALYLCASSLGRQGQVEGYTFGSGTRLTVV.

The CDR3 sequence: CASSIAQGYSPLHF. The CDR3 region has the DNA TGTGCCAGTAGTATAGCCCAGGGGTATTCACCCCTCCACTTT. V and J are TRBV19 and TRBJ1-6; D might be TRBD1 (6 bases). The V end lost 1 base, the J end lost 8 bases, and 9 bases lay between the germline ends. The CDR3 sequence is 14 residues long. In germline, CDR1 is LNHDA, CDR2 SQIVND (reference sequence). The variable domain in full, with the rest retrieved from reference TRBV19 and TRBJ1-6, is DGGITQSPKYLFRKEGQNVTLSCEQNLNHDAMYWYRQDPGQGLRLIYYSQIVNDFQKGDIAEGYSVSREKKESFPLTVTSAQKNPTAFYLCASSIAQGYSPLHFGNGTRLTVT.

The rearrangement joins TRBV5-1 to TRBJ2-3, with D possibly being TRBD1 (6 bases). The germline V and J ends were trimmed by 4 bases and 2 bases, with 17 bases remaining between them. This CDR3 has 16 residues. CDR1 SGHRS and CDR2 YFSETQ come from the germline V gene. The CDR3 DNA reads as TGCGCCAGCAGCCTAGGGGCGGACAGAATCACAGATACGCAGTATTTT. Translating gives CASSLGADRITDTQYF.

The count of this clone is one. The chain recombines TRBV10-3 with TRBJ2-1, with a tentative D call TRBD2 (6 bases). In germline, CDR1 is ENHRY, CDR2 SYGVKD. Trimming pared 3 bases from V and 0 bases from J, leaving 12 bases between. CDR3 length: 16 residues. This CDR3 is CAISDNSGSSYNEQFF. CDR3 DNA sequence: TGTGCCATCAGTGACAATAGCGGAAGCTCCTACAATGAGCAGTTCTTC.

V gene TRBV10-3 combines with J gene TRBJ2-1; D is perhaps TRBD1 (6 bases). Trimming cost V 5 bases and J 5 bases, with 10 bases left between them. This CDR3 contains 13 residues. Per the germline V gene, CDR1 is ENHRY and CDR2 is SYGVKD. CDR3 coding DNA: TGTGCCATCAGTCTCCAGGGGCACAATGAGCAGTTCTTC. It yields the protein CAISLQGHNEQFF.

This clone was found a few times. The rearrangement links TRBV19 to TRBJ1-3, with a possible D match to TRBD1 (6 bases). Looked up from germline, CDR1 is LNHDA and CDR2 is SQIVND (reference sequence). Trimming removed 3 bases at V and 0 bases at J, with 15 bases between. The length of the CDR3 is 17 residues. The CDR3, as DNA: TGTGCCAGTAGTATTTTGGCAGGGGCATCCTCTGGAAACACCATATATTTT. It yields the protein CASSILAGASSGNTIYF.

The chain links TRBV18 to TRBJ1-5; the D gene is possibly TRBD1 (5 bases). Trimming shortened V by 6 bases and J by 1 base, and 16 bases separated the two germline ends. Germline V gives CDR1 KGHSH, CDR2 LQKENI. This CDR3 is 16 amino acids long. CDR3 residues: CASSENSGLSNQPQHF. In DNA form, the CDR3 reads TGTGCCAGCTCTGAGAACTCGGGACTGAGCAATCAGCCCCAGCATTTT.

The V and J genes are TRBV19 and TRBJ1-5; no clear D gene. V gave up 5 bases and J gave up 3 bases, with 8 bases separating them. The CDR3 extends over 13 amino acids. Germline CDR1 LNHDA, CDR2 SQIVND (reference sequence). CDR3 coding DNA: TGTGCCAGTAGTCAGGACTTCAATCAGCCCCAGCATTTT. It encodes CASSQDFNQPQHF.

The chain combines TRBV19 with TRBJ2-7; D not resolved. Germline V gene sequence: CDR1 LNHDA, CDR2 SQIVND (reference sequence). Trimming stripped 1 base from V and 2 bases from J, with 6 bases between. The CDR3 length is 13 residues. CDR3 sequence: CASSIARTYEQYF. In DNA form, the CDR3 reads TGTGCCAGTAGTATAGCCCGTACCTACGAGCAGTACTTC. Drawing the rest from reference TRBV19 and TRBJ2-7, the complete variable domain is DGGITQSPKYLFRKEGQNVTLSCEQNLNHDAMYWYRQDPGQGLRLIYYSQIVNDFQKGDIAEGYSVSREKKESFPLTVTSAQKNPTAFYLCASSIARTYEQYFGPGTRLTVT.

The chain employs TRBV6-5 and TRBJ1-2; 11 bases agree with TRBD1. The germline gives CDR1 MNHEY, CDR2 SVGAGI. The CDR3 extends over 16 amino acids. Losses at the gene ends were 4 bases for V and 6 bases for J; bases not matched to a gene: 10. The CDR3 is CASSFSYRTGGNGYTF. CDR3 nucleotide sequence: TGTGCCAGCAGTTTTTCCTATCGGACAGGGGGCAATGGCTACACCTTC.

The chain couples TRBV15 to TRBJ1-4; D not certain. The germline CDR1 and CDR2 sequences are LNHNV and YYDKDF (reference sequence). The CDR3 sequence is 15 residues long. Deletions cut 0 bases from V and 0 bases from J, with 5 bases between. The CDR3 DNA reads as TGTGCCACCAGCAGAGATCGAGCAACTAATGAAAAACTGTTTTTT. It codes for CATSRDRATNEKLFF.

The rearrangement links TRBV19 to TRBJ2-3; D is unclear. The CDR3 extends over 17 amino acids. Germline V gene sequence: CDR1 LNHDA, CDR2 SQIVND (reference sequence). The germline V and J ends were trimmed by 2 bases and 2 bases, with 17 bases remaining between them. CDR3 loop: CASSIYGGDSSTDTQYF. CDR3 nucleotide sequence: TGTGCCAGTAGTATATACGGCGGCGACTCTTCCACAGATACGCAGTATTTT.

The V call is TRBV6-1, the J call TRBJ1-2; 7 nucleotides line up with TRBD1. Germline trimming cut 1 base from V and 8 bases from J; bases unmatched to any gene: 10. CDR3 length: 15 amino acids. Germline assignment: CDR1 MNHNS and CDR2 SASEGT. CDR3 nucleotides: TGTGCCAGCAGTGAAGAAGTGACAGGGTGGAAGGGCTACACCTTC. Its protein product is CASSEEVTGWKGYTF.

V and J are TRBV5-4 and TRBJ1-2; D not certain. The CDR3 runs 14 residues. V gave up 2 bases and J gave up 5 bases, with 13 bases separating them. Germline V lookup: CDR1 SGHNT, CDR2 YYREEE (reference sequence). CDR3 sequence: CASSFEGRGYGYTF. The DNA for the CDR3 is TGTGCCAGCAGCTTCGAAGGGAGAGGGTATGGCTACACCTTC. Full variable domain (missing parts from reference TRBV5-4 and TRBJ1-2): ETGVTQSPTHLIKTRGQQVTLRCSSQSGHNTVSWYQQALGQGPQFIFQYYREEENGRGNFPPRFSGLQFPNYSSELNVNALELDDSALYLCASSFEGRGYGYTFGSGTRLTVV.

CDR3 nucleotides: TGTGCCAGCACCCCGGGGGGGGTCACAGATACGCAGTATTTT. Its protein is CASTPGGVTDTQYF. The chain has TRBV6-5 and TRBJ2-3, with 8 bases matching TRBD2. The germline V gene encodes CDR1 MNHEY and CDR2 SVGAGI. The CDR3 runs to 14 residues. V was clipped by 7 bases and J by 2 bases; unmatched bases: 5.

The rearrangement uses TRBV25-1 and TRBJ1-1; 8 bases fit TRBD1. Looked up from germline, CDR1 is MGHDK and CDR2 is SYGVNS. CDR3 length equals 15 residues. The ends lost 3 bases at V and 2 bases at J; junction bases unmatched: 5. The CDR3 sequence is CASSDPGTGNTEAFF. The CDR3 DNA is TGTGCCAGCAGTGACCCCGGGACAGGAAACACTGAAGCTTTCTTT.

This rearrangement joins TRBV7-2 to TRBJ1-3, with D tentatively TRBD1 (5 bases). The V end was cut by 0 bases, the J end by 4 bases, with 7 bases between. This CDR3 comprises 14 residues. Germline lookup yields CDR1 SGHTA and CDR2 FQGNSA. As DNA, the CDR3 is TGTGCCAGCAGCTTAGCCACAGGCGGAAACACCATATATTTT. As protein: CASSLATGGNTIYF.

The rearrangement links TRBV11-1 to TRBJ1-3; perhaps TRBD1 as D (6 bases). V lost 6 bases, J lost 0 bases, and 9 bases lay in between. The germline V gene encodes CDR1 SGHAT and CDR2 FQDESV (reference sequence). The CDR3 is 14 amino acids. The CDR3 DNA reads TGTGCCAGCAGACGACAGGCCTCTGGAAACACCATATATTTT. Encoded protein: CASRRQASGNTIYF.

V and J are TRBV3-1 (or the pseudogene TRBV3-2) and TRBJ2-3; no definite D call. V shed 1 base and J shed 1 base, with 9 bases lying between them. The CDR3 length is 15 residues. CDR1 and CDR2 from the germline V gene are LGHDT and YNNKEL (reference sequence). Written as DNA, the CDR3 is TGTGCCAGCAGCCAAGTACGAAGCGGCACAGATACGCAGTATTTT. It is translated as CASSQVRSGTDTQYF.

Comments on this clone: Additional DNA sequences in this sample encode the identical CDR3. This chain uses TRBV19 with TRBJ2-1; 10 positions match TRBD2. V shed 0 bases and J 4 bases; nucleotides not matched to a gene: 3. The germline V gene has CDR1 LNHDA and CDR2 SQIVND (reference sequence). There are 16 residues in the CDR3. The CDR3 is CASSIEASGGYNEQFF. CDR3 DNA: TGTGCCAGTAGTATAGAAGCTAGCGGGGGTTACAATGAGCAGTTCTTC.

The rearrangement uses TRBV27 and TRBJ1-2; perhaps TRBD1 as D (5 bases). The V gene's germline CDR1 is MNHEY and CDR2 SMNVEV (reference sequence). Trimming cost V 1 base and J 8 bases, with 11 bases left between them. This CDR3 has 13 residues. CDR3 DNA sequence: TGTGCCAGCAGTTTATTTCAGGGCGGCGGCTACACCTTC. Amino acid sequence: CASSLFQGGGYTF.

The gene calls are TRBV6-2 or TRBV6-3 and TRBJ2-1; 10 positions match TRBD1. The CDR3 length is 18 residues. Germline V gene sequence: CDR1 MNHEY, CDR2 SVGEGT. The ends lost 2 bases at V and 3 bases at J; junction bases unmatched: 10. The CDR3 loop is CASSYAQTGGADYNEQFF. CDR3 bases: TGTGCCAGCAGTTACGCCCAGACAGGGGGCGCCGACTACAATGAGCAGTTCTTC.

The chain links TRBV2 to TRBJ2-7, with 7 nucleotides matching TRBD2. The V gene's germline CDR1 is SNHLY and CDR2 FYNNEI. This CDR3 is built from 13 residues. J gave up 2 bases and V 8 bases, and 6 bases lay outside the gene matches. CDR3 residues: CASSSGETYEQYF. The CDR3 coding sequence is TGTGCCAGCTCTAGCGGTGAAACCTACGAGCAGTACTTC.

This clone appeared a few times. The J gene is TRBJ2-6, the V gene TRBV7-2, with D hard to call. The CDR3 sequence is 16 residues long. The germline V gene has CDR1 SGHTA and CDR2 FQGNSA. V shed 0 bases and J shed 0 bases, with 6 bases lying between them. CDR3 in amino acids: CASSLAGSSGANVLTF. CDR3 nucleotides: TGTGCCAGCAGCTTAGCGGGCTCCTCTGGGGCCAACGTCCTGACTTTC. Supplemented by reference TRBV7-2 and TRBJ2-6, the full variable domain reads GAGVSQSPSNKVTEKGKDVELRCDPISGHTALYWYRQSLGQGLEFLIYFQGNSAPDKSGLPSDRFSAERTGGSVSTLTIQRTQQEDSAVYLCASSLAGSSGANVLTFGAGSRLTVL.

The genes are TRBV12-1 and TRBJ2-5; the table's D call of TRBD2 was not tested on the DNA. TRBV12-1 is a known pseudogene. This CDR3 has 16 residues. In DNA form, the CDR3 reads TGTGCCAGCAGTGAGACTAGCGGGGGGGCCTATGAGACCCAGTACTTC. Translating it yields CASSETSGGAYETQYF.

The CDR3 sequence: CASSQWGDANTGELFF. CDR3 coding DNA: TGCGCCAGCAGCCAATGGGGGGACGCGAACACCGGGGAGCTGTTTTTT. The chain combines TRBV4-1 with TRBJ2-2, with D possibly being TRBD2 (6 bases). V lost 2 bases and J 0 bases, leaving 10 bases between the germline ends. The CDR3 is 16 residues long. Germline V lookup: CDR1 MGHRA, CDR2 YSYEKL.

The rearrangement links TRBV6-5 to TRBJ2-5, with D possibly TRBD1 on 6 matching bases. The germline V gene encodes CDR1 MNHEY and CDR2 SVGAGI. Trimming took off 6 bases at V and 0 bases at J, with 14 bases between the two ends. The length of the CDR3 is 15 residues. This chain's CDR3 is CASSSRGSYQETQYF. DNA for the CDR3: TGTGCCAGCAGCAGCAGGGGTTCGTACCAAGAGACCCAGTACTTC.